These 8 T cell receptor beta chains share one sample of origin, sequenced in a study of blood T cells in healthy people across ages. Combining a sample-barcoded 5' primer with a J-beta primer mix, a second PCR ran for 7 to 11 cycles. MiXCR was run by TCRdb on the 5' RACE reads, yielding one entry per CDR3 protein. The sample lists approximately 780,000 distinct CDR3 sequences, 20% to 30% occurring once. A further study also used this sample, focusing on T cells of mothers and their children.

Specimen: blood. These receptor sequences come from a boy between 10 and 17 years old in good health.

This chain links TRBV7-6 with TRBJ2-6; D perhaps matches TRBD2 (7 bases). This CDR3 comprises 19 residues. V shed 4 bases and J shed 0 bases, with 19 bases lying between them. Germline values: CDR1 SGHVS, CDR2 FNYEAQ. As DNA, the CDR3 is TGTGCCAGCAGCTCCCCTGGGGAGGGGGGTTACTCTGGGGCCAACGTCCTGACTTTC. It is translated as CASSSPGEGGYSGANVLTF.

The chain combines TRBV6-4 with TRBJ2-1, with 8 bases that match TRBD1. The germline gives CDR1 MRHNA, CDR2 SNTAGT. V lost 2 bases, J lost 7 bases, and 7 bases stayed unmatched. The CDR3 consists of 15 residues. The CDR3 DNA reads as TGTGCCAGCAGTGACGAGGGACAGGAGACTAATGAGCAGTTCTTC. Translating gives CASSDEGQETNEQFF.

This chain's CDR3 is CSASWSGDYEQYF. CDR3 nucleotide sequence: TGCAGTGCTAGCTGGTCGGGGGACTACGAGCAGTACTTC. V and J are TRBV20-1 and TRBJ2-7; D might be TRBD2 (6 bases). In germline, CDR1 is DFQATT, CDR2 SNEGSKA (reference sequence). The CDR3 runs to 13 residues. V dropped 3 bases and J dropped 3 bases, with 12 bases sitting between them.

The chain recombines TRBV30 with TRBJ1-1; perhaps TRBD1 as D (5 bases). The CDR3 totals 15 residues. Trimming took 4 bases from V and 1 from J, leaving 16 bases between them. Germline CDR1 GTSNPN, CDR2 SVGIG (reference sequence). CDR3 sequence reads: CAWTLVGHPNTEAFF. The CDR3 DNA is TGTGCCTGGACCCTCGTGGGGCACCCGAACACTGAAGCTTTCTTT.

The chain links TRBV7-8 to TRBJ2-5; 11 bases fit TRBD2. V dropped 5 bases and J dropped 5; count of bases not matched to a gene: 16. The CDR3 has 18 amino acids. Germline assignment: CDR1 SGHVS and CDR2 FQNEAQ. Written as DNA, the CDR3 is TGTGCCAGCAGCCTATCAGGACTAGCGGGTGTGGTCCAGGAGACCCAGTACTTC. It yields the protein CASSLSGLAGVVQETQYF.

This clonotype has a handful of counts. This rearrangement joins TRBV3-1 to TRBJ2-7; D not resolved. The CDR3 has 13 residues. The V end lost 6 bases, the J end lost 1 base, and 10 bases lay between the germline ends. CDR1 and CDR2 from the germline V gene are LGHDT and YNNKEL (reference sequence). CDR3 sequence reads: CASSHGPSYEQYF. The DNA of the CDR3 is TGTGCCAGCAGTCATGGGCCATCCTACGAGCAGTACTTC.

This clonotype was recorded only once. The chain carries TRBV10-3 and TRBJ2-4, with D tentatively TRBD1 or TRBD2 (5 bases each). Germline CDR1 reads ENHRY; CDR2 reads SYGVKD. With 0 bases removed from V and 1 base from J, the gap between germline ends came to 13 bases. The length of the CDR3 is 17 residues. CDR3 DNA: TGTGCCATCAGTGAGTCAGGCCAGGGAGCGGCCAAAAACATTCAGTACTTC. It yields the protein CAISESGQGAAKNIQYF.

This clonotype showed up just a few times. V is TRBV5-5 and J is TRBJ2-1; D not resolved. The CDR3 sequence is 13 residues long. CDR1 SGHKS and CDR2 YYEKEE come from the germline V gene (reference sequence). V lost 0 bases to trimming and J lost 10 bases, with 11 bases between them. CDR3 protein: CASSLARVLEQFF. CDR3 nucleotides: TGTGCCAGCAGCTTGGCACGGGTACTAGAGCAGTTCTTC.